Presented here are 26 T cell receptor beta chains from one specimen sequenced in a study of T cell repertoires in cytomegalovirus infection. These TCRs are of unknown antigen specificity. TCRdb re-called the reads through MiXCR, storing one row per CDR3 protein. There are about a million distinct CDR3 sequences in the sample; approximately 32% occur only once, and about an eighth lies in the top ten. The starting material was cultured CD8+ T cells from PBMCs, obtained from culture after CMV antigen stimulation. The origin of the receptors is a human donor in good health (CMV status not recorded). Some clones in this sample may be carry-over from other donors' samples.

Ten or more counts support this clonotype. V usage is TRBV10-2 and J usage is TRBJ2-1; 10 bases match TRBD2. From germline, CDR1 is WSHSY and CDR2 SAAADI. The CDR3 totals 16 residues. The trim removed 5 bases at V and 2 bases at J, leaving 6 bases unmatched. CDR3 in amino acids: CASSPTLAGTYNEQFF. CDR3 DNA sequence: TGCGCCAGCAGTCCAACACTAGCGGGGACCTACAATGAGCAGTTCTTC.

This clonotype was seen a few times. This sequence joins TRBV27 and TRBJ1-5, with D tentatively TRBD1 (5 bases). Deletions cut 3 bases from V and 2 bases from J, with 17 bases between. The CDR3 is 17 residues long. Per germline, CDR1 MNHEY and CDR2 SMNVEV (reference sequence). The CDR3 DNA sequence: TGTGCCAGCAGTTTTCTTCAGGGAAAGTGGGGCAATCAGCCCCAGCATTTT. It encodes CASSFLQGKWGNQPQHF.

This clonotype was recorded a few times. The J gene is TRBJ1-2, the V gene TRBV9; D perhaps matches TRBD1 (5 bases). V shed 5 bases and J shed 3 bases, with 8 bases lying between them. Germline CDR1 reads SGDLS; CDR2 reads YYNGEE. CDR3 size: 12 residues. CDR3 residues: CASSDRYYGYTF. The CDR3, as DNA: TGTGCCAGCAGTGACAGATACTATGGCTACACCTTC.

V gene TRBV12-3 or TRBV12-4 combines with J gene TRBJ1-5; D remains unclear. The CDR3 sequence is 13 residues long. Trimming took off 3 bases at V and 5 bases at J, with 8 bases between the two ends. The CDR3 DNA reads TGTGCCAGCAGTTTGGCCGAACATCAGCCCCAGCATTTT. Translated, it gives CASSLAEHQPQHF.

This clonotype was seen a few times. The chain carries TRBV6-1 and TRBJ2-3; D is undetermined. Germline V gene sequence: CDR1 MNHNS, CDR2 SASEGT. CDR3 length: 13 amino acids. The V end lost 3 bases, the J end lost 3 bases, and 7 bases lay between the germline ends. As DNA, the CDR3 is TGTGCCAGCAGTGACGACGGGACAGATACGCAGTATTTT. Translated: CASSDDGTDTQYF.

CDR3 DNA sequence: TGTGCCAGCAGCTTCGACGGAATTAACTATGGCTACACCTTC. Translating gives CASSFDGINYGYTF. The chain combines TRBV11-3 with TRBJ1-2; D not certain. V lost 3 bases and J lost 1, with 9 bases in between. This CDR3 has 14 amino acids. CDR1 and CDR2 (germline): SGHNT, YENEEA.

The chain links TRBV7-3 to TRBJ1-5, with D unresolved. The CDR3 contains 14 residues. In germline, CDR1 is SGHTA, CDR2 FQGTGA. V lost 3 bases and J 7 bases, leaving 13 bases between the germline ends. Here the CDR3 reads CASSLSLSKQPQHF. The CDR3 DNA follows: TGTGCCAGCAGCTTGTCCCTCTCGAAACAGCCCCAGCATTTT.

This clonotype has just a few counts. CDR3 DNA: TGTGCCAGCAGCTCCGAGGGCGGGGGCGGGGAACAACTGTTTTTT. This translates into CASSSEGGGGEQLFF. V gene TRBV7-6 combines with J gene TRBJ1-4; TRBD1 is a possible D gene (6 bases). The CDR3 covers 15 residues. Per the germline V gene, CDR1 is SGHVS and CDR2 is FNYEAQ. V shed 4 bases and J shed 12 bases, with 21 bases lying between them. Combining the CDR3 with reference TRBV7-6 and TRBJ1-4 gives the whole variable domain GAGVSQSPRYKVTKRGQDVALRCDPISGHVSLYWYRQALGQGPEFLTYFNYEAQQDKSGLPNDRFSAERPEGSISTLTIQRTEQRDSAMYRCASSSEGGGGEQLFFGSGTQLSVL.

This clonotype was seen a few times. This chain links TRBV2 with TRBJ1-2, with D possibly matching TRBD1 (6 bases). The V end lost 8 bases, the J end lost 4 bases, and 23 bases lay between the germline ends. The CDR3 is 16 residues long. Germline V gene data show CDR1 as SNHLY and CDR2 as FYNNEI. The CDR3 reads CASLPIAQGNGYGYTF. The DNA for the CDR3 is TGTGCCAGCTTACCGATCGCCCAGGGGAACGGCTATGGCTACACCTTC.

The chain couples TRBV12-3 or TRBV12-4 to TRBJ1-2, with a possible D match to TRBD1 (5 bases). V shed 3 bases and J shed 8 bases, with 22 bases lying between them. This CDR3 is built from 16 residues. For the CDR3, the DNA is TGTGCCAGCAGTTTTAAGGTTAACGGGGCCAGGTGGGGCTACACCTTC. Translating it yields CASSFKVNGARWGYTF.

The CDR3 region has the DNA TGTGCCAGGGACAGGGACGAATTTAATTCACCCCTCCACTTT. Translation: CARDRDEFNSPLHF. The chain recombines TRBV2 with TRBJ1-6; 8 nucleotides line up with TRBD1. Germline values: CDR1 SNHLY, CDR2 FYNNEI. This CDR3 is built from 14 residues. V dropped 9 bases and J dropped 6; count of bases not matched to a gene: 7.

There are a few counts of this clonotype. The chain couples TRBV6-2 or TRBV6-3 to TRBJ1-5; D may be TRBD1 (5 bases). This CDR3 is 14 amino acids long. The germline gives CDR1 MNHEY, CDR2 SVGEGT. V was cut by 7 bases and J by 6 bases, with 16 bases left in between. The CDR3 region is CASNTYGGIQPQHF. The CDR3 DNA reads as TGTGCCAGCAATACCTATGGGGGTATTCAGCCCCAGCATTTT.

This clonotype was found a few times. The V gene is TRBV6-6, the J gene TRBJ1-3; TRBD1 is a possible D gene (5 bases). The CDR3 length is 15 residues. Germline V gene sequence: CDR1 MNHNY, CDR2 SVGAGI (reference sequence). Trimming cost V 0 bases and J 4 bases, with 10 bases left between them. The CDR3 here is CASSYSRGDGNTIYF. The CDR3 DNA is TGTGCCAGCAGTTACTCGAGAGGGGACGGAAACACCATATATTTT.

The chain employs TRBV12-5 and TRBJ1-2; D remains ambiguous. The V end was cut by 0 bases, the J end by 4 bases, with 9 bases between. CDR1 LGHNT and CDR2 FRNRAP come from the germline V gene. The CDR3 extends over 14 amino acids. CDR3 region: CASGLVGTSYGYTF. CDR3 bases: TGTGCTAGTGGTTTGGTTGGTACATCCTATGGCTACACCTTC. The whole variable domain, filled in from reference TRBV12-5 and TRBJ1-2, reads DARVTQTPRHKVTEMGQEVTMRCQPILGHNTVFWYRQTMMQGLELLAYFRNRAPLDDSGMPKDRFSAEMPDATLATLKIQPSEPRDSAVYFCASGLVGTSYGYTFGSGTRLTVV.

The chain employs TRBV5-8 and TRBJ2-5; D might be TRBD1 (6 bases). The V gene lost 1 base and the J gene lost 5 bases, with 21 bases spanning the gap. This CDR3 comprises 17 residues. The germline CDR1 and CDR2 sequences are SGHTS and YDEGEE. The CDR3 sequence: CASSLRSGEDGGETQYF. CDR3 nucleotide sequence: TGTGCCAGCAGCTTGAGGTCAGGGGAAGATGGTGGGGAGACCCAGTACTTC.

This chain joins TRBV2 and TRBJ2-1, with 7 bases fitting TRBD2. The CDR3 spans 12 residues. V lost 8 bases and J lost 8; bases outside the gene matches: 6. Germline assignment: CDR1 SNHLY and CDR2 FYNNEI. The CDR3 DNA sequence: TGTGCCAGCCCTGGTCGGGAGGATGAGCAGTTCTTC. This sequence encodes CASPGREDEQFF.

This clonotype was seen a handful of times. This chain links TRBV7-3 with TRBJ2-3, with TRBD2 matching 14 bases. The CDR3 totals 19 residues. The trim removed 4 bases at V and 6 bases at J, leaving 15 bases unmatched. Germline CDR1 reads SGHTA; CDR2 reads FQGTGA. For the CDR3, the DNA is TGTGCCAGCAGCTCTCCGACTAGCGGGGGGGCACGTGACTGGGATACGCAGTATTTT. Its protein product is CASSSPTSGGARDWDTQYF.

This chain uses TRBV19 with TRBJ1-1; no clear D gene. CDR3 length equals 15 residues. Germline V gives CDR1 LNHDA, CDR2 SQIVND (reference sequence). Trimming cost V 6 bases and J 1 base, with 15 bases left between them. Here the CDR3 DNA reads TGTGCCAGTAGCAGGTTCACAGCAGCGAACACTGAAGCTTTCTTT. Residues: CASSRFTAANTEAFF.

This clonotype showed up many times. The V and J genes are TRBV7-2 and TRBJ2-1, with 9 bases identical to TRBD1. There are 15 residues in the CDR3. Germline V CDR1 and CDR2: SGHTA, FQGNSA. The V segment lost 1 base and the J segment 6 bases; nucleotides outside the gene matches: 4. In DNA form, the CDR3 reads TGTGCCAGCAGCTTAGGGGACAGGGCCCCCAATGAGCAGTTCTTC. Protein: CASSLGDRAPNEQFF.

This clonotype has just a few counts. The chain couples TRBV6-5 to TRBJ1-2, with D possibly TRBD1 on 6 matching bases. The V end lost 9 bases, the J end lost 6 bases, and 17 bases lay between the germline ends. In germline, CDR1 is MNHEY, CDR2 SVGAGI. The CDR3 totals 13 residues. DNA of the CDR3: TGTGCCAGTTCCCCTGGGGGGGCGAATGGCTACACCTTC. This gives the protein CASSPGGANGYTF.

The sample holds one count of this clonotype. V is TRBV7-2 and J is TRBJ1-6; D is unresolved. V was pared by 5 bases and J by 9 bases, with 14 bases between. CDR3 size: 14 residues. Germline loops: CDR1 SGHTA, CDR2 FQGNSA. The CDR3 region is CASSVDGGPSPLHF. DNA of the CDR3: TGTGCCAGCAGCGTGGACGGAGGCCCTTCACCCCTCCACTTT.

The chain recombines TRBV6-6 with TRBJ1-6; 9 nucleotides agree with TRBD1. The CDR3 loop spans 16 amino acids. Per germline, CDR1 MNHNY and CDR2 SVGAGI (reference sequence). V was pared by 7 bases and J by 7 bases, with 11 bases of the junction left unmatched. The CDR3 DNA sequence: TGTGCCAGCACCCCCGTGTGGGACAGGGAGAATTCACCCCTCCACTTT. Amino acids: CASTPVWDRENSPLHF.

The chain combines TRBV6-5 with TRBJ2-1, with TRBD1 matching 7 bases. Germline CDR1 and CDR2: MNHEY and SVGAGI. The V and J ends lost 2 bases and 3 bases, in that order; junction bases with no gene match: 4. The CDR3 loop spans 15 amino acids. The CDR3 coding sequence is TGTGCCAGCAGTTACGGGACAGAGCACTACAATGAGCAGTTCTTC. It specifies CASSYGTEHYNEQFF.

The chain couples TRBV19 to TRBJ2-7; 7 bases are shared with TRBD1. From germline, CDR1 is LNHDA and CDR2 SQIVND (reference sequence). V was pared by 5 bases and J by 6 bases, with 7 bases of the junction left unmatched. The CDR3 runs 13 residues. CDR3: CASSAGTDLEQYF. CDR3 DNA sequence: TGTGCCAGTAGTGCCGGGACAGATCTCGAGCAGTACTTC.

In its sample, this clonotype was seen a few times. The chain is built from TRBV27 and TRBJ2-3, with D perhaps assigned TRBD1 or TRBD2 (7 bases each). The CDR3 totals 15 residues. Germline V gene sequence: CDR1 MNHEY, CDR2 SMNVEV (reference sequence). Between the trimmed V and J ends, which lost 3 bases and 6 bases, there was a span of 16 bases. In DNA form, the CDR3 reads TGTGCCAGCAGTTTGAGGCCCCAGGGGGGGGATACGCAGTATTTT. Protein: CASSLRPQGGDTQYF.

The genes are TRBV7-9 and TRBJ2-1; D is perhaps TRBD2 (6 bases). Trimming removed 4 bases from V and 5 bases from J, with 15 bases in between. This CDR3 contains 15 residues. Germline V gives CDR1 SEHNR, CDR2 FQNEAQ (reference sequence). The CDR3 loop reads CASSSRLVANNEQFF. As DNA, the CDR3 is TGTGCCAGCAGCTCGAGACTAGTCGCCAACAATGAGCAGTTCTTC. The full variable domain, rest sourced from reference TRBV7-9 and TRBJ2-1, is DTGVSQNPRHKITKRGQNVTFRCDPISEHNRLYWYRQTLGQGPEFLTYFQNEAQLEKSRLLSDRFSAERPKGSFSTLEIQRTEQGDSAMYLCASSSRLVANNEQFFGPGTRLTVL.